This is a list of T cell receptor beta chains from one sample in a study of control samples from healthy donors and cancer patients. The protocol was immunoSEQ multiplex PCR, while the TCRdb copy is restricted to in-frame clones and leaves out a portion. Seen here are 400,000 to 450,000 clones, about 93% observed once, and the top ten hold over 5.5%. The sequenced sample consisted of PBMCs. The origin of the receptors is a man aged 35-49 years with head and neck cancer. The CDR3 runs from the conserved cysteine through the conserved F or W. A D gene is named only where the DNA matches it firmly. The size field is filled for only some rows; it gives once, few, many or a size class.

clone_size: few; v_call: TRBV6-5; j_call: TRBJ1-2; d_call: TRBD1; cdr3_aa: CASSYFGTETNYGYTF; cdr3_nt: TGTGCCAGCAGTTACTTTGGGACAGAAACAAACTATGGCTACACCTTC
clone_size: once; v_call: TRBV28; j_call: TRBJ1-3; d_call: TRBD1; cdr3_aa: CASRGLGNTIYF; cdr3_nt: TGTGCCAGTAGGGGGCTCGGGAACACCATATATTTT
clone_size: -; v_call: TRBV18; j_call: TRBJ2-7; d_call: -; cdr3_aa: CASSPTDTEQYF; cdr3_nt: TGTGCCAGCTCACCAACAGACACCGAGCAGTACTTC
clone_size: -; v_call: TRBV7-9; j_call: TRBJ1-1; d_call: -; cdr3_aa: CASSLFYRDSQGTEAFF; cdr3_nt: TGTGCCAGCAGCTTATTCTACCGGGACTCACAAGGGACTGAAGCTTTCTTT
clone_size: few; v_call: TRBV4-3; j_call: TRBJ2-1; d_call: -; cdr3_aa: CASSQEGSGDEQFF; cdr3_nt: TGCGCCAGCAGCCAAGAGGGCTCAGGCGATGAGCAGTTCTTC
clone_size: -; v_call: TRBV7-2; j_call: TRBJ2-7; d_call: -; cdr3_aa: CASSLERDARAYF; cdr3_nt: TGTGCCAGCAGCTTAGAGAGGGACGCCCGGGCCTACTTC
clone_size: -; v_call: TRBV19; j_call: TRBJ2-5; d_call: -; cdr3_aa: CASSRETRERTQYF; cdr3_nt: TGTGCCAGTAGTAGAGAGACACGAGAGAGGACCCAGTACTTC
clone_size: -; v_call: TRBV5-4; j_call: TRBJ2-5; d_call: -; cdr3_aa: CASSWGANELQYF; cdr3_nt: TGTGCCAGCAGCTGGGGGGCGAATGAGCTCCAGTACTTC
clone_size: -; v_call: TRBV19; j_call: TRBJ2-1; d_call: TRBD2; cdr3_aa: CASSSGLAGGLYNEQFF; cdr3_nt: TGTGCCAGTAGTTCCGGACTAGCGGGGGGGCTATACAATGAGCAGTTCTTC
clone_size: once; v_call: TRBV28; j_call: TRBJ1-3; d_call: TRBD1; cdr3_aa: CASSRAGGVDFGNTIYF; cdr3_nt: TGTGCCAGCAGCCGCGCAGGGGGCGTGGATTTTGGAAACACCATATATTTT
clone_size: -; v_call: TRBV27; j_call: TRBJ2-1; d_call: TRBD2; cdr3_aa: CASSSTGLAVFNEQFF; cdr3_nt: TGTGCCAGCAGTTCGACCGGACTAGCGGTCTTCAATGAGCAGTTCTTC
clone_size: -; v_call: TRBV19; j_call: TRBJ1-5; d_call: TRBD1; cdr3_aa: CASSMGQGAGQPQHF; cdr3_nt: TGTGCCAGTAGTATGGGACAGGGGGCGGGTCAGCCCCAGCATTTT
clone_size: -; v_call: TRBV12-5; j_call: TRBJ1-4; d_call: -; cdr3_aa: CASGLEAGANEKLFF; cdr3_nt: TGTGCTAGTGGTTTAGAGGCAGGGGCTAATGAAAAACTGTTTTTT
clone_size: once; v_call: TRBV28; j_call: TRBJ1-2; d_call: -; cdr3_aa: CASGSYGYTF; cdr3_nt: TGTGCCAGCGGATCCTATGGCTACACCTTC
clone_size: -; v_call: TRBV5-1; j_call: TRBJ2-5; d_call: -; cdr3_aa: CASSPGEHWGAQYF; cdr3_nt: TGCGCCAGCAGCCCCGGAGAACATTGGGGAGCCCAGTACTTC
clone_size: -; v_call: TRBV19; j_call: TRBJ2-7; d_call: TRBD2; cdr3_aa: CASSIVASGSSYEQYF; cdr3_nt: TGTGCCAGTAGTATAGTAGCTAGCGGGAGTAGTTACGAGCAGTACTTC
clone_size: few; v_call: TRBV27; j_call: TRBJ2-1; d_call: TRBD1; cdr3_aa: CASSLNWGDRGNNEQFF; cdr3_nt: TGTGCCAGCAGTTTAAATTGGGGCGACAGGGGAAACAATGAGCAGTTCTTC
clone_size: -; v_call: TRBV5-1; j_call: TRBJ2-7; d_call: TRBD2; cdr3_aa: CASSYETSGTYEQYF; cdr3_nt: TGCGCCAGCAGCTATGAGACTAGCGGCACCTACGAGCAGTACTTC
clone_size: -; v_call: TRBV4-3; j_call: TRBJ1-6; d_call: -; cdr3_aa: CASSQGAGDSPLHF; cdr3_nt: TGCGCCAGCAGCCAAGGGGCAGGAGATTCACCCCTCCACTTT
clone_size: -; v_call: TRBV5-1; j_call: TRBJ2-1; d_call: -; cdr3_aa: CASSLIGESYNEQFF; cdr3_nt: TGCGCCAGCAGTCTTATTGGTGAATCCTACAATGAGCAGTTCTTC
clone_size: -; v_call: TRBV11-3; j_call: TRBJ2-5; d_call: TRBD1; cdr3_aa: CASSRGTGETQYF; cdr3_nt: TGTGCCAGCAGCCGCGGGACAGGGGAGACCCAGTACTTC
clone_size: -; v_call: TRBV5-1; j_call: TRBJ2-5; d_call: -; cdr3_aa: CASSLEGRETQYF; cdr3_nt: TGCGCCAGCAGCTTGGAGGGTCGGGAGACCCAGTACTTC
clone_size: -; v_call: TRBV2; j_call: TRBJ1-1; d_call: -; cdr3_aa: CASSEWAEAFF; cdr3_nt: TGTGCCAGCAGTGAATGGGCTGAAGCTTTCTTT